Listed below are T cell receptor beta chains from one sample, sequenced in a study of a mutant IDH1 vaccine in newly diagnosed glioma. Assay: immunoSEQ multiplex PCR; the TCRdb copy retains only in-frame clones and omits some. The sample has 35,000 to 50,000 clones; around 90% are singletons. These receptors' antigens are unknown. This specimen was PBMCs, taken from a glioma patient whose treatment included an IDH1 peptide vaccine. These receptors were obtained from a man aged 45 to 65 with glioma. The CDR3 runs from the conserved cysteine through the conserved F or W. A D gene is named only where the DNA matches it firmly. Clone sizes are given selectively: once, few, many, or a class where the clone is expanded.

CDR3 DNA	CDR3 protein	V gene	J gene	D gene	clone size
TGTGCCAGCAGTTCAAGGGACAGGTCCTACGAGCAGTACTTC	CASSSRDRSYEQYF	TRBV28	TRBJ2-7	TRBD1	once
TGTGCCAGCAGCGAACCGGACAGGCCTAGCACAGATACGCAGTATTTT	CASSEPDRPSTDTQYF	TRBV2	TRBJ2-3	TRBD1	.
TGTGCCAGCAGCCGGGACAGATCGAATGAAAAACTGTTTTTT	CASSRDRSNEKLFF	TRBV7-2	TRBJ1-4	TRBD1	.
TGTGCCAGCACCTTTTCCTCGAACACTGAAGCTTTCTTT	CASTFSSNTEAFF	TRBV5-4	TRBJ1-1	.	.
TGTGCCTGGGAGGGACAGGGGGCACCGGGCTATGGCTACACCTTC	CAWEGQGAPGYGYTF	TRBV30	TRBJ1-2	TRBD1	.
TGCAGTGCTACATGGAGGGAAAAACTGTTTTTT	CSATWREKLFF	TRBV20-1	TRBJ1-4	.	few
TGTGCCTGGAGTGGTTATGGTGGCTACACCTTC	CAWSGYGGYTF	TRBV30	TRBJ1-2	.	.
TGTGCCAGCAGCTTCGGGACTGGGGGTCACAATGAGCAGTTCTTC	CASSFGTGGHNEQFF	TRBV7-3	TRBJ2-1	.	few
TGTGCCACCAGTACACATAGCAATCAGCCCCAGCATTTT	CATSTHSNQPQHF	TRBV19	TRBJ1-5	.	.
TGTGCCAGCAGCAAACGCTGGAGGCTAGCGCTTTCCACCGGGGAGCTGTTTTTT	CASSKRWRLALSTGELFF	TRBV21-1	TRBJ2-2	.	few
TGCAGCGTCGGAACCGGGACAGGGGACTCACCCCTCCACTTT	CSVGTGTGDSPLHF	TRBV29-1	TRBJ1-6	TRBD1	.
TGCGCCAGCAGCTCGGAAGGGAATCAGCCCCAGCATTTT	CASSSEGNQPQHF	TRBV5-1	TRBJ1-5	.	.
TGTGCCAGCAGCCAAGAAGTAAGATCGGGTCTTAATGAAAAACTGTTTTTT	CASSQEVRSGLNEKLFF	TRBV4-2	TRBJ1-4	.	.
TGTGCCATCAGTGGGCAGGGGGACACTGAAGCTTTCTTT	CAISGQGDTEAFF	TRBV10-3	TRBJ1-1	TRBD1	.
TGTGCCAGTAGTATTCAGGGGGGTAGTTATAATTCACCCCTCCACTTT	CASSIQGGSYNSPLHF	TRBV19	TRBJ1-6	TRBD1	.
TGTGCCACCGGATTCCGGGACAGTAATGGCTACACCTTC	CATGFRDSNGYTF	TRBV7-9	TRBJ1-2	TRBD1	.
TGTGCCAGCAGTTTATTCTATGAGCAGTTCTTC	CASSLFYEQFF	TRBV28	TRBJ2-1	.	.
TGTGCCAGCAGCGAACCAAATGGGGCCAACGTCCTGACTTTC	CASSEPNGANVLTF	TRBV5-4	TRBJ2-6	.	.
TGTGCCAGCAGCGCAATGACAGGTTCTGGGGAGACCCAGTACTTC	CASSAMTGSGETQYF	TRBV7-9	TRBJ2-5	.	once
TGTGCCAGCAGTCCCACGGGCCTTAGGGATGAAAAACTGTTTTTT	CASSPTGLRDEKLFF	TRBV28	TRBJ1-4	.	.
TGTGCCAGCAGCTTTGGTCGAGGGGGGGCCGGCACCGGGGAGCTGTTTTTT	CASSFGRGGAGTGELFF	TRBV5-4	TRBJ2-2	.	.
TGTGCCAGCACCCCTCTAGGGGGGTCGGGGGGCTACACCTTC	CASTPLGGSGGYTF	TRBV18	TRBJ1-2	.	.
TGCAGCGTCCGGAGCAGCAGCTCCTACGAGCAGTACTTC	CSVRSSSSYEQYF	TRBV29-1	TRBJ2-7	.	.
TGCGCCAGCAGCTTGAGGCGGCCGCCGAACACCGGGGAGCTGTTTTTT	CASSLRRPPNTGELFF	TRBV5-1	TRBJ2-2	.	.
TGCGCCAGCAGCTATAGCGGGGGGTTGGGGACGCAGTATTTT	CASSYSGGLGTQYF	TRBV5-1	TRBJ2-3	TRBD2	once
TGTGCCAGCAGCTTAGTCGGGCGGGAAGGGACCCAGTACTTC	CASSLVGREGTQYF	TRBV11-2	TRBJ2-5	.	once
TGTGCCAGCAGCTTGACAGGGGGGAATGAAAAACTGTTTTTT	CASSLTGGNEKLFF	TRBV7-9	TRBJ1-4	TRBD1	.
TGCGCCAGCAGCTCTGACGGCAGGAACAAAGAGACCCAGTACTTC	CASSSDGRNKETQYF	TRBV5-1	TRBJ2-5	.	.
TGCGCCAGCAGCTTATCCGACCGCACAGATACGCAGTATTTT	CASSLSDRTDTQYF	TRBV5-1	TRBJ2-3	.	.
TGCGCCAGCAGCCAAAGGCAGGGGGAATGGGAAAAACTGTTTTTT	CASSQRQGEWEKLFF	TRBV4-1	TRBJ1-4	TRBD1	.
TGTGCCAGCAGCTTCCAAACAGCTCTTAACTATGGCTACACCTTC	CASSFQTALNYGYTF	TRBV5-8	TRBJ1-2	.	.
TGTGCCACCAGCTCCTGGGACAGTCGCGGGGAGCAGTACTTC	CATSSWDSRGEQYF	TRBV15	TRBJ2-7	TRBD1	.
TGTGCCATCAGTGTTGGCACAGATACGCAGTATTTT	CAISVGTDTQYF	TRBV10-3	TRBJ2-3	.	.
TGTGCCAGCAGGGACAATGAGCAGTTCTTC	CASRDNEQFF	TRBV6-6	TRBJ2-1	.	.
TGTGCCTGGAGTGGACAGGAAAACACTGAAGCTTTCTTT	CAWSGQENTEAFF	TRBV30	TRBJ1-1	.	.
TGCGCCAGCAGCTTGGGGGTCAGGCTAGGTTCCAATGAGCAGTTCTTC	CASSLGVRLGSNEQFF	TRBV5-1	TRBJ2-1	.	.
TGTGCCAGCAGCCCCAGGGAGAGGCCTAACTATGGCTACACCTTC	CASSPRERPNYGYTF	TRBV14	TRBJ1-2	.	.
TGTGCCAGTAGTAGACAGCCCAATCAGCCCCAGCATTTT	CASSRQPNQPQHF	TRBV19	TRBJ1-5	.	few
TGTGCCAGCAGCGCCGGGACAGGGGGCATGAATGAGCAGTTCTTC	CASSAGTGGMNEQFF	TRBV2	TRBJ2-1	TRBD1	.
TGTGCCAGCAGCTTAGGAGGGGGGGTGGGCTACGAGCAGTACTTC	CASSLGGGVGYEQYF	TRBV7-6	TRBJ2-7	.	.
TGTGCCAGCAGCTTAGGCACGAGCTCTGGAAACACCATATATTTT	CASSLGTSSGNTIYF	TRBV7-6	TRBJ1-3	.	.
TGTGCCAGTAGGAAGGGGACACCAAGCAATCAGCCCCAGCATTTT	CASRKGTPSNQPQHF	TRBV19	TRBJ1-5	.	once
TGTGCCAGTAGTGGGACAGGGGGCAATCAGCCCCAGCATTTT	CASSGTGGNQPQHF	TRBV19	TRBJ1-5	TRBD1	.
TGTGCCAGCAGCTTAGTCGGGGGTCGAACTAATGAAAAACTGTTTTTT	CASSLVGGRTNEKLFF	TRBV7-2	TRBJ1-4	.	.
TGTGCCAGCAGCTTAGGGGCAGGGGGCCCCTACGAGCAGTACTTC	CASSLGAGGPYEQYF	TRBV7-6	TRBJ2-7	TRBD1	.
TGTGCCAGCTCACCACGACAACAGGAGAACACTGAAGCTTTCTTT	CASSPRQQENTEAFF	TRBV18	TRBJ1-1	.	.
TGCAGCGTTGACGGCGAAGCGGGAGCAGGGGGCCAGCAGTACTTC	CSVDGEAGAGGQQYF	TRBV29-1	TRBJ2-7	.	.
TGTGCCAGCAGCTCCAACTACGAGCAGTACTTC	CASSSNYEQYF	TRBV13	TRBJ2-7	.	.
TGTGCCAGCAGCTTAGTCGTAGGGAACAATCAGCCCCAGCATTTT	CASSLVVGNNQPQHF	TRBV7-8	TRBJ1-5	.	.
TGTGCCAGCAGCCCGGCCCAGCGGGAGCGCTACGAGCAGTACTTC	CASSPAQRERYEQYF	TRBV7-9	TRBJ2-7	TRBD2	.
TGTGCCAGCAGCTTATCCGGACAGGGGTACAATGAGCAGTTCTTC	CASSLSGQGYNEQFF	TRBV7-9	TRBJ2-1	TRBD1	.
TGCGCCAGCAGCCCTGAGGGCCCCTATAATTCACCCCTCCACTTT	CASSPEGPYNSPLHF	TRBV5-1	TRBJ1-6	.	.
TGTGCCTGGAGTAAATACCTAGCGGGGGGATACGAGCAGTACTTC	CAWSKYLAGGYEQYF	TRBV30	TRBJ2-7	TRBD2	.
TGTGCCTGGACCCGCAGCTCCGGACCCCTCCACTTT	CAWTRSSGPLHF	TRBV30	TRBJ1-6	.	.